This T cell receptor (beta chain) was recorded in a study of shared clonotypes between healthy human individuals (dated by TCRdb to 2019 to 2021). About the full investigation: The cohort comprised two women and a few men aged 18 to 49 years. For each donor, three plates each were used for CD4 naive and CD4 memory, two plates were used for CD8 naive, and one plate was used for CD8 memory. The study deeply sequenced blood TCR repertoires of about 5 healthy adults to estimate repertoire size and the extent of clonotype sharing between individuals. To increase sequencing depth and limit assay-specific biases, TCR repertoire library preparation and sequencing were carried out by different laboratories using diverse techniques. Leukapheresis yielded between about 0.85 and 10 billion PBMCs per donor. Study-wide findings and limitations: Sharing across several donors was observed for approximately 5% of naive CD4, 3% to 3.5% of naive CD8, over 2% of memory CD4, and over 0.3% of memory CD8 clonotypes. Naive subsets generally had larger estimated clonotype richness than memory subsets. Pairwise subsampling led to the expectation that sequencing depth would affect the degree of clonotype sharing among donors. The small number of donors limited the genetic and exposure-history diversity represented. Compared with non-shared clonotypes, the clonotypes found in all four sorted-subset donors had higher generation probabilities. Incomplete sequencing was indicated by rarefaction of sorted-subset datasets, despite the large sequencing depth. Sampling was restricted to blood, and TCR repertoires in tissues likely differ from the TCR repertoires found in blood.

Spanning cysteine to phenylalanine, the CDR3 consists of 16 amino acids. Only the CDR3 DNA is retained, 48 bases long and in frame from the first base. As regards this clone: Its binding antigen is unknown. The input lacks base qualities; no much larger clone sits a single base away.

The donors were healthy, HIV-negative adults with no recently reported acute infections or vaccinations. Every donor was a Caucasian adult residing in Nashville, Tennessee, USA. CD4+ T cells were enriched by magnetic negative selection; naive cells were then positively selected on CD45RA, and the negative fraction formed the memory subset. Blood was obtained by leukapheresis, after which PBMCs were separated by Ficoll-Histopaque density gradient centrifugation and cryopreserved in liquid nitrogen vapor phase. Analytical flow cytometry was used to check the purity and quantity of each magnetically sorted T cell population. Genomic DNA was isolated from each sorted fraction and quantified by UV absorbance on a Nanodrop 2000c. TCR CDR3 regions were amplified from genomic DNA by multiplex PCR using the deep immunoSEQ assay. Extracted genomic DNA from each cell subset was distributed evenly across all wells of several immunoSEQ 96-well plates, and each plate was treated as a replicate. For sorted subsets, about 200 ng genomic DNA, equal to approximately 30,000 T cell genomes, was loaded into each replicate PCR. Purified libraries were quantified with a Qubit 3.0 fluorometer, sized on a Bioanalyzer 2100, and re-quantified with the KAPA Library Quantification kit. Every immunoSEQ 96-well plate was sequenced on a separate single-read 150-cycle Illumina NextSeq 550 flow cell. The original methods were these. Because the immunoSEQ output included only junctional sequences and no quality scores, the filtering could not be the same as the filtering used for full-length reads. Sequences were annotated with PyIR, a Python wrapper for IgBLAST v1.9, using IMGT germline references to assign V/J genes and CDR3. Any read was removed if the V/J assignment was weak (E-value above 1e-6), the CDR3 was missing, or the read contained stop codons, out-of-frame junctions, or ambiguous translated residues. V3J clonotypes were defined by identical inferred V gene, J gene, and CDR3 amino acid sequence. Percentage overlap between repertoires was calculated by dividing the number of shared unique clonotypes by the size of the smaller repertoire. Richness of each repertoire was evaluated using RTK rarefaction, the Chao1 estimator, and Recon v2.1 estimates of unobserved clonotypes. Generation probabilities were computed with OLGA for all TCRbeta clonotypes obtained by the gDNA method from a handful of donors. TCRdb took over this immuneACCESS table, retaining in-frame rearrangements with V and J assigned. Such tables are incomplete; in checked studies, under half of the missing clones stem from an unresolved V gene, and the remainder is unexplained. Clone size and the V and J calls come from that table; the DNA yielded D and trimming. This sample has millions of clones in its table, and roughly nine tenths of those were observed once. The leading ten clones occupy more than 0.12% of the sample.

The sample taken for sequencing was naive CD4+ T cells sorted from blood. This sample's cell subset or site label indicates: CD45RA+ positively selected. This clonotype originated in a man younger than 35 in good health. The V gene is TRBV21-1 and the J gene is TRBJ2-3; the table names TRBD2, a call not compared with the DNA. TRBV21-1 is listed as a pseudogene. The nucleotides are TGTGCCAGCAGCAAAGAGGATAGCGTTAGTGCAGATACGCAGTATTTT. It is translated as CASSKEDSVSADTQYF.